This T cell receptor (beta chain) originates from a study of cytomegalovirus exposure and HLA in healthy donors. Study-level information: HLA-typed donors were the source of about 85 million unique TCRs held in an early data release. General study results and limits: A missense variant in DCLRE1C was later tied to TCR beta V- and J-gene trimming.

The PCR used 60 Vbeta and 13 Jbeta primers. Generated by immunoSEQ multiplex PCR, the TCRdb table keeps only in-frame clones and is missing some. The data contain over 130,000 clones, under 75% of them seen just once; the ten biggest clones take up approximately 6.5%. On this clone: Its target is unknown.

The length of the CDR3 is 13 residues. Deletions cut 4 bases from V and 10 bases from J, with 14 bases between. Germline assignment: CDR1 MDHEN and CDR2 SYDVKM. The sequenced sample consisted of PBMCs. The V call is TRBV28, the J call TRBJ2-1; TRBD1 might be the D (6 bases). This TCR derives from a woman aged 60-70 years in good health and CMV-seropositive. The CDR3 DNA sequence: TGTGCCAGCAGTTCGGCACAGGGTACGGAGCAGTTCTTC. Translating it yields CASSSAQGTEQFF.